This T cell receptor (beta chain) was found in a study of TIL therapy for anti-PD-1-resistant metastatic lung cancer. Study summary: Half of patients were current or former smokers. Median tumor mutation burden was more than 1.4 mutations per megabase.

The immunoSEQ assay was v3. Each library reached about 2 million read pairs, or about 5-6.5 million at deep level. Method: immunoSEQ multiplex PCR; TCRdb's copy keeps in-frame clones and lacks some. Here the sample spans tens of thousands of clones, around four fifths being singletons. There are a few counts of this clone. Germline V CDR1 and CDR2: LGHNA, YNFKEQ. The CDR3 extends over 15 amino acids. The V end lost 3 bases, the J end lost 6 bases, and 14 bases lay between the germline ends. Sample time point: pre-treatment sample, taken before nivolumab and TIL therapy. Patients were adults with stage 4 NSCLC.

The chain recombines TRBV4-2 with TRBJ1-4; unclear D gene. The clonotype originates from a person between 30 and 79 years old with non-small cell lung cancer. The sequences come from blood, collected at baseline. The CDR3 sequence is CASSQERARDEKLFF. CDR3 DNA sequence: TGTGCCAGCAGCCAGGAGAGGGCAAGGGATGAAAAACTGTTTTTT.